The 8 T cell receptor beta chains below were found in one sample sequenced in a study of T cell changes during pregnancy in multiple sclerosis (dated by TCRdb to the late 2010s). The library was built by means of the immunoSEQ multiplex PCR assay. TCRdb limited this immuneACCESS table to in-frame rearrangements with V and J called. A share of clones is missing; checked studies link under half to unresolved V genes, and the rest is unexplained. The sample table shows approximately 130,000 clones, and less than 97% are seen once. Over 0.35% of the sample rests with the top ten. The sequences come from peripheral blood, collected after pregnancy. Source of these receptors: a female donor with multiple sclerosis, enrolled in a pregnancy study.

The J gene is TRBJ1-3, the V gene TRBV5-1; 11 nucleotides line up with TRBD1. Germline CDR1 reads SGHRS; CDR2 reads YFSETQ. The CDR3 loop spans 18 amino acids. V gave up 0 bases and J gave up 0 bases; unmatched junction bases: 5. The CDR3 region has the DNA TGCGCCAGCAGCTTGGCGGACAGGGGGCTCCTCTCTGGAAACACCATATATTTT. Translated, it gives CASSLADRGLLSGNTIYF.

The chain uses TRBV28 and TRBJ1-5; TRBD1 is a possible D gene (6 bases). Germline lookup yields CDR1 MDHEN and CDR2 SYDVKM. There are 13 residues in the CDR3. V dropped 7 bases and J dropped 9 bases, with 16 bases sitting between them. For the CDR3, the DNA is TGTGCCAGCAAAAGGGACACTGCGGGGCCCCAGCATTTT. Its translation: CASKRDTAGPQHF. The complete variable domain, with remaining parts taken from reference TRBV28 and TRBJ1-5, reads DVKVTQSSRYLVKRTGEKVFLECVQDMDHENMFWYRQDPGLGLRLIYFSYDVKMKEKGDIPEGYSVSREKKERFSLILESASTNQTSMYLCASKRDTAGPQHFGDGTRLSIL.

This clone appeared a single time. The chain employs TRBV27 and TRBJ2-7; TRBD2 matches at 9 bases. The CDR3 covers 16 residues. Looked up from germline, CDR1 is MNHEY and CDR2 is SMNVEV (reference sequence). V lost 5 bases, J lost 1 base, and 9 bases stayed unmatched. CDR3 nucleotides: TGTGCCAGCAGTCCCCGTGTGCGGGAGGGTTCCTACGAGCAGTACTTC. Translated, it gives CASSPRVREGSYEQYF.

The chain is built from TRBV28 and TRBJ1-5; TRBD1 matches 9 bases. This CDR3 comprises 17 residues. CDR1 and CDR2 from the germline V gene are MDHEN and SYDVKM. J gave up 3 bases and V 10 bases, and 16 bases lay outside the gene matches. The CDR3 loop is CATQFVDRGYDNQPQHF. The CDR3 nucleotides read TGTGCCACCCAATTCGTGGACAGGGGATACGACAATCAGCCCCAGCATTTT.

This chain uses TRBV10-3 with TRBJ2-1; 10 positions agree with TRBD1. J was trimmed by 1 base and V by 6 bases; bases with no gene match: 3. Germline V CDR1 and CDR2: ENHRY, SYGVKD. This CDR3 has 15 amino acids. This CDR3 is CAIRRQGASYNEQFF. The CDR3 DNA sequence: TGTGCCATCAGGAGACAGGGGGCATCCTACAATGAGCAGTTCTTC.

The gene calls are TRBV27 and TRBJ2-7; D is unclear. Germline V CDR1 and CDR2: MNHEY, SMNVEV (reference sequence). CDR3 length equals 14 residues. Trimming left V 0 bases short and J 6 bases short, with 12 bases between. The CDR3 here is CASSLSKARVEQYF. Here the CDR3 DNA reads TGTGCCAGCAGTTTATCAAAGGCCCGGGTCGAGCAGTACTTC.

The rearrangement joins TRBV6-1 to TRBJ2-7, with TRBD1 identical over 9 bases. J gave up 7 bases and V 4 bases, and 11 bases lay outside the gene matches. The CDR3 consists of 15 residues. The germline gives CDR1 MNHNS, CDR2 SASEGT. In nucleotides, the CDR3 is TGTGCCAGCAGTGCCCGAGGGACAGGGATTTGGGAGCAGTACTTC. Its protein is CASSARGTGIWEQYF.

CDR3 nucleotides: TGTGCCAGCAGCACGACTAGCGGTAGCTCCTACAATGAGCAGTTCTTC. Protein product: CASSTTSGSSYNEQFF. This chain links TRBV6-6 with TRBJ2-1, with 9 bases identical to TRBD2. Losses at the gene ends were 6 bases for V and 0 bases for J; bases not matched to a gene: 6. Germline V gives CDR1 MNHNY, CDR2 SVGAGI (reference sequence). This CDR3 region has 16 residues.